The 30 T cell receptor beta chains below come from one sample, sequenced in a study of T cell repertoires in cytomegalovirus infection. One entry per CDR3 protein, called by TCRdb with MiXCR from the reads. The table has about 700,000 distinct CDR3 sequences, around a third seen once; the top ten hold roughly 18%. The antigens for these receptors are not known. The sample was cultured PBMCs, taken from culture after CMV antigen stimulation. Every receptor here comes from a human donor in good health (CMV status not recorded). Some clones in this sample may be carry-over from other donors' samples.

In regard to this clonotype: Compared with germline, one end of the junction differs, possibly owing to a read error. The chain joins TRBV20-1 to TRBJ1-4; 7 bases are shared with TRBD1. Germline assignment: CDR1 DFQATT and CDR2 SNEGSKA (reference sequence). CDR3 length: 13 amino acids. The CDR3 coding sequence is TGCAGTGCTCCACCAGGCCCCGGGACAGATGCGATTTTT. This gives the protein CSAPPGPGTDAIF.

The chain couples TRBV20-1 to TRBJ2-1; D may match TRBD1 or TRBD2 (6 bases each). The CDR3 is made up of 12 amino acids. Trimming left V 4 bases short and J 9 bases short, with 13 bases between. Germline loops: CDR1 DFQATT, CDR2 SNEGSKA (reference sequence). The CDR3: CSAKFGGVEQFF. CDR3 DNA: TGCAGTGCTAAATTCGGGGGCGTTGAGCAGTTCTTC.

The CDR3 DNA follows: TGTGCCAGCAGGGACAGCTCTGAGGACACCATATATTTT. Residues: CASRDSSEDTIYF. The rearrangement uses TRBV6-1 and TRBJ1-3; perhaps TRBD1 as D (6 bases). CDR1 is MNHNS, CDR2 SASEGT, per germline. The CDR3 totals 13 residues. Trimming cost V 6 bases and J 8 bases, with 14 bases left between them.

This clonotype has more than one count but fewer than ten. This chain connects TRBV10-3 to TRBJ1-5, with 9 bases identical to TRBD1. CDR1 is ENHRY, CDR2 SYGVKD, per germline. V dropped 4 bases and J dropped 2; count of bases not matched to a gene: 3. This CDR3 comprises 15 residues. CDR3 nucleotide sequence: TGTGCCATCAGTGGACAGGGGGTGGGCAATCAGCCCCAGCATTTT. It specifies CAISGQGVGNQPQHF.

This clonotype came up many times. This chain links TRBV7-8 with TRBJ2-1, with TRBD2 matching 9 bases. With 5 bases clipped from V and 1 base from J, the junction kept 3 bases outside the gene matches. The CDR3 contains 15 residues. Per the germline V gene, CDR1 is SGHVS and CDR2 is FQNEAQ. Here the CDR3 reads CASSDTSGSYNEQFF. In DNA, the CDR3 is TGTGCCAGCAGCGATACTAGCGGGTCCTACAATGAGCAGTTCTTC.

This clonotype was seen more than once but under ten times. The V call is TRBV19, the J call TRBJ2-5; 8 bases line up with TRBD1. CDR3 length: 15 residues. The germline V gene has CDR1 LNHDA and CDR2 SQIVND (reference sequence). Trimming took 3 bases from V and 3 from J; bases not matched to a gene: 6. The CDR3 bases are TGTGCCAGTAGTATTTGGACAGGGACGAAAGAGACCCAGTACTTC. It yields the protein CASSIWTGTKETQYF.

This clonotype was seen at least ten times. This chain joins TRBV7-2 and TRBJ1-1, with a weak D call TRBD1 (6 bases). The length of the CDR3 is 13 residues. CDR1 SGHTA and CDR2 FQGNSA come from the germline V gene. V dropped 4 bases and J dropped 5 bases, with 11 bases sitting between them. Here the CDR3 DNA reads TGTGCCAGCAGCTACAGAGGGGGGACTGAAGCTTTCTTT. The encoded protein is CASSYRGGTEAFF.

The rearrangement links TRBV14 to TRBJ1-2; D call uncertain. CDR1 and CDR2 from the germline V gene are SGHDN and FVKESK. The CDR3 contains 13 residues. V lost 1 base to trimming and J lost 3 bases, with 6 bases between them. The CDR3 bases are TGTGCCAGCAGCCAAGGGCGGCACTATGGCTACACCTTC. As protein: CASSQGRHYGYTF.

This clonotype was recorded a few times. This rearrangement joins TRBV6-5 to TRBJ1-5; weak D call: TRBD1 (6 bases). V lost 5 bases and J lost 7, with 18 bases in between. The CDR3 is 15 residues long. Germline V gene lookup returns CDR1 MNHEY and CDR2 SVGAGI. CDR3 bases: TGTGCCAGCAGTACCAGGGGAATGGGAAGGCAGCCCCAGCATTTT. It translates to CASSTRGMGRQPQHF.

This clonotype has only a few counts. The genes are TRBV7-6 and TRBJ2-1, with D perhaps assigned TRBD1 or TRBD2 (5 bases each). CDR3 length: 13 amino acids. V lost 5 bases and J lost 7, with 12 bases in between. Per the germline V gene, CDR1 is SGHVS and CDR2 is FNYEAQ. CDR3 in DNA: TGTGCCAGCAGCCCGGTCGAGGGGAATGAGCAGTTCTTC. Amino acid sequence: CASSPVEGNEQFF.

V is TRBV6-6 and J is TRBJ1-6, with D tentatively TRBD1 (5 bases). This CDR3 spans 17 amino acids. Germline-derived CDR1 and CDR2 are MNHNY and SVGAGI (reference sequence). Trimming shortened V by 2 bases and J by 5 bases, and 16 bases separated the two germline ends. This chain's CDR3 is CASSYAPTGRNNSPLHF. For the CDR3, the DNA is TGTGCCAGCAGTTACGCCCCCACGGGACGGAATAATTCACCCCTCCACTTT.

The V gene is TRBV20-1, the J gene TRBJ2-1; D gene unclear. This CDR3 is 14 amino acids long. V gave up 2 bases and J gave up 3 bases, with 11 bases separating them. CDR1 and CDR2 from the germline V gene are DFQATT and SNEGSKA (reference sequence). Written as DNA, the CDR3 is TGCAGTGCTAGAAACTACCCGAACTACAATGAGCAGTTCTTC. Its protein product is CSARNYPNYNEQFF.

A word on this clonotype: A much larger clonotype is one base distant, so this may be a read error. The chain employs TRBV11-3 and TRBJ2-2; D call uncertain. From germline, CDR1 is SGHNT and CDR2 YENEEA. The length of the CDR3 is 13 residues. The V gene lost 3 bases and the J gene lost 4 bases, with 6 bases spanning the gap. CDR3 coding DNA: TGTGCCAGCAGCTTCCGGAGCACCGGGGAGCTGTTTTTT. Amino acid sequence: CASSFRSTGELFF. Drawing the rest from reference TRBV11-3 and TRBJ2-2, the complete variable domain is EAGVVQSPRYKIIEKKQPVAFWCNPISGHNTLYWYLQNLGQGPELLIRYENEEAVDDSQLPKDRFSAERLKGVDSTLKIQPAELGDSAVYLCASSFRSTGELFFGEGSRLTVL.

This clonotype came up a few times. The chain has TRBV28 and TRBJ1-2; 7 nucleotides match TRBD1. V shed 5 bases, J shed 2 bases, and the junction held 5 bases outside the gene matches. The germline V gene encodes CDR1 MDHEN and CDR2 SYDVKM. The CDR3 spans 14 residues. The CDR3, as DNA: TGTGCCAGCAGTGGGGACAGATCGAACTATGGCTACACCTTC. It yields the protein CASSGDRSNYGYTF.

In its sample, this clonotype was seen many times. The genes are TRBV7-2 and TRBJ2-7; 13 bases are a match to TRBD2. In germline, CDR1 is SGHTA, CDR2 FQGNSA. J lost 6 bases, V lost 5 bases, and 10 bases had no gene match. The CDR3 has 16 amino acids. The chain's CDR3 is CASSPQRLAGGGEQYF. DNA for the CDR3: TGTGCCAGCAGCCCTCAGAGACTAGCGGGAGGAGGCGAGCAGTACTTC.

This clonotype came up a few times. The chain's CDR3 is CASQGEVNTEAFF. The CDR3 DNA reads as TGTGCCAGCCAGGGGGAGGTGAACACTGAAGCTTTCTTT. The rearrangement links TRBV2 to TRBJ1-1, with TRBD1 matching 7 bases. This CDR3 has 13 amino acids. The germline V gene encodes CDR1 SNHLY and CDR2 FYNNEI. The ends lost 8 bases at V and 0 bases at J; junction bases unmatched: 3.

This chain uses TRBV12-3 or TRBV12-4 with TRBJ1-1, with a possible D match to TRBD1 (5 bases). The V end was cut by 7 bases, the J end by 1 base, with 13 bases between. This CDR3 contains 14 residues. The CDR3 DNA sequence: TGTGCCAGCACGCGAGGGGTACCGAACACTGAAGCTTTCTTT. Its protein product is CASTRGVPNTEAFF.

V and J are TRBV7-6 and TRBJ2-1; 13 nucleotides align to TRBD2. The CDR3 runs to 16 residues. The J segment lost 6 bases and the V segment lost 4 bases, leaving 6 bases of the junction unmatched. Germline lookup yields CDR1 SGHVS and CDR2 FNYEAQ. As DNA, the CDR3 is TGTGCCAGCAGCTCCCCGACTAGCGGGAGGAGCAATGAGCAGTTCTTC. Protein product: CASSSPTSGRSNEQFF.

The V call is TRBV12-3 or TRBV12-4, the J call TRBJ2-2; no clear D gene. Trimming pared 0 bases from V and 9 bases from J, leaving 11 bases between. The CDR3 consists of 14 residues. The CDR3 sequence: CASSLAVGGRELFF. The CDR3 DNA follows: TGTGCCAGCAGTTTAGCAGTCGGTGGCCGGGAGCTGTTTTTT.

This clonotype occurred a few times. The chain employs TRBV7-8 and TRBJ2-1, with 8 bases fitting TRBD2. Germline trimming cut 1 base from V and 8 bases from J; bases unmatched to any gene: 13. This CDR3 is 17 amino acids long. CDR1 and CDR2 from the germline V gene are SGHVS and FQNEAQ. The CDR3 DNA sequence: TGTGCCAGCAGCTTAGGGAAGATCGGGAGGGCGGTTTATGAGCAGTTCTTC. This sequence encodes CASSLGKIGRAVYEQFF.

A few counts support this clonotype. The chain combines TRBV4-1 with TRBJ1-4; 7 positions agree with TRBD1. The CDR3 sequence is 16 residues long. V dropped 2 bases and J dropped 8; count of bases not matched to a gene: 11. Germline CDR1 reads MGHRA; CDR2 reads YSYEKL. The chain's CDR3 is CASSQPQTGAREKLFF. The CDR3 coding sequence is TGCGCCAGCAGCCAACCACAAACAGGGGCAAGGGAAAAACTGTTTTTT.

This clonotype was observed at least ten times. The rearrangement links TRBV7-2 to TRBJ2-3; 8 nucleotides line up with TRBD2. This CDR3 contains 19 residues. The germline V gene encodes CDR1 SGHTA and CDR2 FQGNSA. V was clipped by 4 bases and J by 0 bases; unmatched bases: 15. DNA for the CDR3: TGTGCCAGCAGCTCCCCGCGTAGCGGGATAATACATAGCACAGATACGCAGTATTTT. It yields the protein CASSSPRSGIIHSTDTQYF.

This chain links TRBV6-5 with TRBJ2-3, with 9 bases matching TRBD1. V shed 2 bases and J 3 bases; nucleotides not matched to a gene: 18. Germline CDR1 MNHEY, CDR2 SVGAGI. The CDR3 contains 20 residues. CDR3 residues: CASSYGEPRGTGFPTDTQYF. The CDR3 coding sequence is TGTGCCAGCAGTTACGGGGAGCCCCGCGGGACAGGGTTCCCTACAGATACGCAGTATTTT.

V is TRBV7-6 and J is TRBJ2-2; D gene ambiguous. Germline V gene sequence: CDR1 SGHVS, CDR2 FNYEAQ. The V end was cut by 1 base, the J end by 0 bases, with 18 bases between. This CDR3 has 19 residues. CDR3 residues: CASSLGRWAGPTNTGELFF. The DNA for the CDR3 is TGTGCCAGCAGCTTAGGTCGATGGGCCGGGCCAACGAACACCGGGGAGCTGTTTTTT.

This chain joins TRBV7-2 and TRBJ2-7, with D tentatively TRBD1 or TRBD2 (5 bases each). V lost 4 bases to trimming and J lost 1 base, with 8 bases between them. Germline assignment: CDR1 SGHTA and CDR2 FQGNSA. The CDR3 runs 13 residues. Here the CDR3 reads CASSWGISYEQYF. The CDR3 DNA follows: TGTGCCAGCAGCTGGGGGATTTCCTACGAGCAGTACTTC.

This chain links TRBV11-2 with TRBJ2-1; 12 nucleotides agree with TRBD2. The V gene end was trimmed by 6 bases and the J gene end by 5 bases; junction bases not matched to a gene: 11. This CDR3 contains 17 residues. Germline values: CDR1 SGHAT, CDR2 FQNNGV. CDR3 sequence (DNA): TGTGCCAGCAGGCGGCTAGCGGGAGGGCCTAGGAACAATGAGCAGTTCTTC. It encodes CASRRLAGGPRNNEQFF.

The chain uses TRBV12-3 or TRBV12-4 and TRBJ2-3; D ambiguous. The CDR3 runs 11 residues. V lost 5 bases to trimming and J lost 5 bases, with 5 bases between them. CDR3 in amino acids: CASSQIDTQYF. The CDR3 bases are TGTGCCAGCAGTCAAATAGATACGCAGTATTTT.

This clonotype was recorded many times. The chain employs TRBV7-2 and TRBJ1-5; 8 nucleotides agree with TRBD1. V lost 5 bases and J lost 6; bases outside the gene matches: 6. The V gene's germline CDR1 is SGHTA and CDR2 FQGNSA. CDR3 size: 14 residues. The CDR3 region is CASSLRTGTQPQHF. The CDR3 DNA reads as TGTGCCAGCAGCCTACGGACAGGGACTCAGCCCCAGCATTTT.

This clonotype was counted many times. CDR3 loop: CASSLGEWETRETQYF. CDR3 DNA: TGTGCCAGCAGCTTAGGAGAGTGGGAGACGAGGGAGACCCAGTACTTC. This chain links TRBV7-2 with TRBJ2-5, with a weak D call TRBD2 (5 bases). This CDR3 is 16 amino acids long. Germline CDR1 reads SGHTA; CDR2 reads FQGNSA. V shed 1 base and J shed 5 bases, with 17 bases lying between them. The full variable domain, its missing parts supplied by reference TRBV7-2 and TRBJ2-5, is GAGVSQSPSNKVTEKGKDVELRCDPISGHTALYWYRQSLGQGLEFLIYFQGNSAPDKSGLPSDRFSAERTGGSVSTLTIQRTQQEDSAVYLCASSLGEWETRETQYFGPGTRLLVL.

This chain uses TRBV7-2 with TRBJ1-6, with 7 nucleotides matching TRBD1. CDR1 is SGHTA and CDR2 is FQGNSA in the germline V gene. With 7 bases clipped from V and 8 bases from J, the junction kept 11 bases outside the gene matches. The CDR3 consists of 15 residues. The CDR3 loop reads CASKLQGFSHSPLHF. CDR3 nucleotide sequence: TGTGCCAGCAAGTTACAGGGGTTTTCTCATTCACCCCTCCACTTT.